This TCR beta chain was sequenced for a study of beta chain features in type 1 diabetes (dated by TCRdb to between 2017 and 2018). Background on the whole study: Mean age, gender distribution, total cell number and subset yield were not different between patients and healthy donors. Whereas all 28 donors provided naive and central memory subsets, regulatory and stem cell-like memory subsets were isolated from just 8 patients and roughly 8 healthy donors. In the study, TCRB repertoires of sorted circulating CD4+ T cell subsets from recently diagnosed type 1 diabetes patients were compared with those of matched healthy donors. Across all samples, around 99 million sorted cells were examined, and cell number per subset correlated strongly with RNA yield. General conclusions and limits of the study: Shorter templates might be favored by PCR, yet because patient and control samples were amplified and corrected together, any such skew would affect both groups equally. Because small numbers of individuals were included in the HLA sub-analyses, any influence of HLA type on TCRB rearrangement was left unresolved. Sequencing cDNA rather than genomic DNA could over-represent highly expressing activated cells, although activation and CD3 levels did not differ between groups. Naive, central memory and regulatory TCRB repertoires appeared to be more similar among patients than among healthy donors. Type 1 diabetes patients showed a moderate but significant shortening of TCRB CDR3 length in all four CD4+ subsets. At VDJ recombination sites, type 1 diabetes patients had fewer insertions and more deleted nucleotides, which implies abnormalities in thymic rearrangement.

Reading from cysteine to phenylalanine, the CDR3 counts 14 amino acids. Kept here is only the CDR3 DNA, which spans 42 bases and is read in frame from base 1. Trimming removed 0 bases from V and 1 base from J, leaving 6 bases between the germline ends. CDR1 and CDR2 were assigned from the germline V gene as LGHNA and YNFKEQ. About this clone itself: No cognate antigen has been identified for it. Base qualities are missing; no much larger clone stands one base away.

The entire amount of isolated RNA was reverse transcribed using the High Capacity cDNA Reverse Transcription Kit, so the sequenced TCRB transcripts were expressed ones. Naive, central memory and regulatory T cell samples underwent deep immunoSEQ sequencing, averaging roughly 3.5 million total reads per sample. Sorted cells were lysed in RLT buffer and RNA was extracted with DNase-treated RNeasy Micro or Mini kits, depending on cell number. To prevent cross-contamination, every cell subset was processed on its own, while patient and healthy donor samples were processed together. Using the immunoSEQ multiplex PCR, TCRB sequences were amplified from cDNA into 87-bp fragments spanning the CDR3 region. Sequencing of the amplicons was done on the Illumina HiSeq platform. As for how the authors treated the data: PCR bias was computationally corrected using synthetic template baselines, reads within Hamming distance 2 were collapsed, and singletons that could not be merged were discarded. Reads were aligned against IMGT so that V, D and J genes, CDR3 length and insertions or deletions at six rearrangement sites could be assigned. Within each subset, clonotype counts were normalized to sorted cell number, and only after that were true diversity and Gini coefficients computed with the tcR R package. The overlap coefficient, calculated on TCRB nucleotide sequences, was used to measure repertoire sharing. TCRdb retrieved this table from immuneACCESS and kept in-frame rearrangements only. Not all clones are present; in checked studies, unresolved V genes account for under half, and no reason is known for the remainder. Clone size and the V and J calls come from that table; the DNA yielded D and trimming. The sample has approximately 160,000 clones on record, 10% of them singletons. Clones ranked in the top ten supply more than 0.45% of the sample.

Each donor gave one peripheral blood draw, averaging roughly 100 mL, which was collected into heparinised tubes. A BD FACSAria II and a panel including CD45RO, CCR7, CD25, CD127, CD95 and CD27 were used to sort naive, central memory, regulatory and stem cell-like memory CD4+ T cells. Every sorted population had a purity above 95%. PBMCs were separated immediately by Lymphoprep density gradient centrifugation and were stained directly, without being cultured. So that batch effects would be minimized, each experiment stained and sorted samples in pairs, pairing one healthy donor with one patient. The source is a man aged 25 to 40 with type 1 diabetes. This chain is built from TRBV4-2 and TRBJ1-1; the D gene cannot be named for sure. The sample consisted of central memory CD4+ T cells from blood. The encoded CDR3 is CASSQEKQNTEAFF. The sequenced DNA: TGTGCCAGCAGCCAAGAGAAGCAGAACACTGAAGCTTTCTTT.